The clone carrying this T cell receptor beta chain was picked up one time. Its antigen remains unknown. This entry is derived from a study of identical twins. Study findings and constraints: Weaker excess sharing between twins was seen in beta out-of-frame sequences.

TCRdb re-analysed the 5' RACE reads in MiXCR, keeping a single row per CDR3 protein. The repertoire holds 200,000 to 250,000 distinct CDR3 sequences, roughly an eighth seen once, with about 4.1% in the top ten. This CDR3 spans 16 amino acids. The sample was also reused in another study, on yellow fever vaccine responses in identical twins.

The clonotype was recovered from a woman under 30 in good health. The chain recombines TRBV1 with TRBJ2-3; the D call TRBD1 from the table was never checked on the DNA. TRBV1 has pseudogene status. Specimen: memory (CD45RO+) T cells sorted from blood. CDR3 nucleotide sequence: TGCACCAGCAGCCACCTGGTATTCCGGGACACAGATACGCAGTATTTT. This translates into CTSSHLVFRDTDTQYF.